The clone carrying this T cell receptor beta chain showed up many times. Antigen unknown. This sample was taken from a study of T cells after posttransplantation cyclophosphamide. Study-wide results and limits: Donor CD8+ memory clones often dominated recipient blood repertoires at later times. After PTCy, TRB diversity resembled that of CNI/methotrexate controls. Blood and skin or GI T cell repertoires showed limited TRB overlap.

A marrow graft followed busulfan-fludarabine conditioning, with cyclophosphamide on days +3 and +4. Unmatched junction bases numbered 7, after V lost 4 bases and J lost 6 bases. The CDR3 is 13 residues long. CDR1 SQVTM and CDR2 ANQGSEA come from the germline V gene. The data were produced by immunoSEQ multiplex PCR, yet TCRdb's version contains in-frame clones alone and is incomplete. This sample comprises 17,000 or so clones, none seen once only. The sample here was PBMCs, taken after allogeneic stem cell transplant with posttransplant cyclophosphamide. This rearrangement joins TRBV29-1 to TRBJ2-3, with 7 bases that match TRBD1. The origin of this receptor is a female patient between 30 and 40 years old who received an allogeneic stem cell transplant from a related donor, was CMV-positive, and had no GVHD. A subset of T cells may come from the graft donor. CDR3 in amino acids: CSVGGQARDTQYF. In DNA, the CDR3 is TGCAGCGTTGGAGGACAGGCTCGGGATACGCAGTATTTT.